The rows below give T cell receptor beta chains drawn from one sample of a study of early T cells in non-severe SARS-CoV-2 infection. TCRdb re-derived calls from the 5' RACE reads in MiXCR, one entry per CDR3 protein. The table lists more than 70,000 distinct CDR3 sequences, more than 9% of them singletons. The material sequenced was whole blood. The origin of the receptors is an adult who was a healthcare worker with PCR-confirmed SARS-CoV-2 infection or an uninfected control (not recorded which). The CDR3 runs from the conserved cysteine through the conserved F or W. The D gene is left open where the match is weak. Size is omitted from some rows. Given values are once, few, many or a class for expanded clones.

>TRBD1|TRBV7-2|TRBJ2-7|many
CASSTQTGALGEQYF
TGTGCCAGCAGCACCCAGACAGGGGCATTGGGCGAGCAGTACTTC
>.|TRBV5-4|TRBJ2-1|few
CASSIPSAGEQFF
TGTGCCAGCAGCATCCCATCCGCCGGTGAGCAGTTCTTC
>.|TRBV5-1|TRBJ2-5|many
CASSPKYQETQYF
TGCGCCAGCAGCCCTAAGTACCAAGAGACCCAGTACTTC
>.|TRBV4-1|TRBJ1-6|many
CASSVISPLHF
TGCGCCAGCAGCGTTATATCACCCCTCCACTTT
>.|TRBV6-2/TRBV6-3|TRBJ1-5|.
CASSYRGDGNQPQHF
TGTGCCAGCAGTTACCGAGGAGATGGCAATCAGCCCCAGCATTTT
>TRBD2|TRBV12-3/TRBV12-4|TRBJ2-3|few
CASSIGPTSETYSSTDTQYF
TGTGCCAGCAGTATTGGCCCGACTAGCGAGACTTATTCTAGCACAGATACGCAGTATTTT
>.|TRBV5-1|TRBJ2-7|.
CASSLIGVGELEQYF
TGCGCCAGCAGCTTGATCGGGGTAGGAGAACTTGAGCAGTACTTC
>.|TRBV6-2/TRBV6-3|TRBJ2-6|many
CASRGGSGANVLTF
TGTGCCAGCAGAGGGGGGAGTGGGGCCAACGTCCTGACTTTC
>.|TRBV19|TRBJ2-5|.
CASSTLGETQYF
TGTGCCAGTAGTACTTTAGGGGAGACCCAGTACTTC
>.|TRBV10-3|TRBJ2-1|few
CAISESLLDNEQFF
TGTGCCATCAGTGAGTCATTACTCGACAATGAGCAGTTCTTC
>TRBD2|TRBV20-1|TRBJ2-3|few
CSARPGLAGGGTDTQYF
TGCAGTGCTCGCCCGGGACTAGCGGGAGGGGGGACAGATACGCAGTATTTT
>TRBD1|TRBV28|TRBJ2-1|once
CASSPPGQVFYNEQFF
TGTGCCAGCAGCCCTCCGGGACAGGTGTTCTACAATGAGCAGTTCTTC
>.|TRBV6-5|TRBJ1-5|many
CASSYSQDQPQHF
TGTGCCAGCAGTTACTCCCAAGATCAGCCCCAGCATTTT
>.|TRBV28|TRBJ2-7|few
CASSLPGGLVKQYF
TGTGCCAGCAGTCTCCCCGGAGGCCTGGTGAAGCAGTACTTC
>.|TRBV9|TRBJ2-1|.
CASSSRGQTLNNEQFF
TGTGCCAGCAGCTCCAGGGGCCAGACCCTGAACAATGAGCAGTTCTTC
>.|TRBV7-9|TRBJ2-7|many
CASSAPGYSYEQYF
TGTGCCAGCAGCGCCCCGGGGTACTCCTACGAGCAGTACTTC
>.|TRBV6-2/TRBV6-3|TRBJ1-1|.
CASSYMTGNTEAFF
TGTGCCAGCAGTTACATGACGGGGAACACTGAAGCTTTCTTT
>.|TRBV9|TRBJ2-2|.
CASSVGGALTGELFF
TGTGCCAGCAGCGTCGGGGGAGCCCTCACCGGGGAGCTGTTTTTT
>TRBD1|TRBV18|TRBJ1-1|many
CASSPGQGRTEAFF
TGTGCCAGCTCACCGGGACAGGGTCGGACTGAAGCTTTCTTT
>.|TRBV9|TRBJ2-7|few
CASSVGPEGGEQYF
TGTGCCAGCAGCGTAGGTCCGGAGGGCGGCGAGCAGTACTTC
>TRBD2|TRBV3-1|TRBJ2-5|many
CASSRASGRTETQYF
TGTGCCAGCAGCCGCGCGAGCGGGAGGACGGAGACCCAGTACTTC
>TRBD2|TRBV12-3/TRBV12-4|TRBJ2-1|.
CASSFRSGRMVGVDEQFF
TGTGCCAGCAGTTTTCGGAGCGGGAGGATGGTTGGGGTCGATGAGCAGTTCTTC
>.|TRBV6-1|TRBJ1-3|many
CASSEVAPGAFGNTIYF
TGTGCCAGCAGTGAAGTGGCTCCTGGGGCATTTGGAAACACCATATATTTT
>TRBD2|TRBV5-4|TRBJ2-3|.
CAAGAADTQYF
TGTGCCGCGGGAGCGGCAGATACGCAGTATTTT